The 5 T cell receptor beta chains listed next were all sequenced from one sample in a study of cytomegalovirus exposure and HLA in healthy donors. Both 60 Vbeta primers and 13 Jbeta primers went into the PCR. Generated by immunoSEQ multiplex PCR, the TCRdb table keeps only in-frame clones and is missing some. The sample shows 35,000 to 45,000 clones, about 60% of them seen only once. The sample was PBMCs. The receptor set was obtained from a man aged 55-75 years in good health and CMV-seropositive.

CDR3 in DNA: TGTGCCAGCAGCGTAGGAACAGGGGGCTTTGGGGAGACCCAGTACTTC. Its protein product is CASSVGTGGFGETQYF. The V gene is TRBV9, the J gene TRBJ2-5; 9 bases match TRBD1. Germline lookup yields CDR1 SGDLS and CDR2 YYNGEE. The CDR3 loop spans 16 amino acids. The V and J ends lost 0 bases and 5 bases, in that order; junction bases with no gene match: 8.

The rearrangement uses TRBV29-1 and TRBJ2-2; weak D call: TRBD1 (6 bases). In germline, CDR1 is SQVTM, CDR2 ANQGSEA. The CDR3 contains 14 residues. With 6 bases removed from V and 2 bases from J, the gap between germline ends came to 13 bases. CDR3 protein: CSVNRDTNTGELFF. Here the CDR3 DNA reads TGCAGCGTGAACCGGGACACCAACACCGGGGAGCTGTTTTTT.

This chain connects TRBV27 to TRBJ2-7, with 8 bases lining up with TRBD1. V shed 4 bases, J shed 5 bases, and the junction held 4 bases outside the gene matches. This CDR3 spans 13 amino acids. Germline V gene lookup returns CDR1 MNHEY and CDR2 SMNVEV (reference sequence). CDR3: CASSWDRLNEQYF. In DNA form, the CDR3 reads TGTGCCAGCAGTTGGGACAGGTTAAACGAGCAGTACTTC.

J is TRBJ2-3 and V is TRBV4-3; D is possibly TRBD2 (6 bases). This CDR3 is 16 amino acids long. Trimming shortened V by 4 bases and J by 4 bases, and 18 bases separated the two germline ends. Germline V lookup: CDR1 LGHNA, CDR2 YSLEER. CDR3 DNA: TGCGCCAGCAGCCCTGGGACTCCTAACGGGGCAGATACGCAGTATTTT. This codes for CASSPGTPNGADTQYF.

This chain joins TRBV5-1 and TRBJ2-1; TRBD2 aligns across 7 bases. V shed 0 bases and J 4 bases; nucleotides not matched to a gene: 10. Germline CDR1 and CDR2: SGHRS and YFSETQ. The CDR3 totals 17 residues. Here the CDR3 DNA reads TGCGCCAGCAGCTTGGGCAGAGGGCGAGCGGGGTACAATGAGCAGTTCTTC. Translating gives CASSLGRGRAGYNEQFF.